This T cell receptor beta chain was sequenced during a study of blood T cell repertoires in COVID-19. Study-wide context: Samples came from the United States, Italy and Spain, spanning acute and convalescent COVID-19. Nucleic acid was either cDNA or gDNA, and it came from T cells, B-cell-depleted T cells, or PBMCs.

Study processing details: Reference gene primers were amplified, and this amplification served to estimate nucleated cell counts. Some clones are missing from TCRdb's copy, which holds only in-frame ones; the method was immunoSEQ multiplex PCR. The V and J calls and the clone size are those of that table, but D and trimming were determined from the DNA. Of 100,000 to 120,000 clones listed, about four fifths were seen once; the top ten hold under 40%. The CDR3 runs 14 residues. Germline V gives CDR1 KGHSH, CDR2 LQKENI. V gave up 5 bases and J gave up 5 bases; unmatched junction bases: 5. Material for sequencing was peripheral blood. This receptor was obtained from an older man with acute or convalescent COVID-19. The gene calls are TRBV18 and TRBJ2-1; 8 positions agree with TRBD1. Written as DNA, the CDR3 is TGTGCCAGCTCAATGGACAGGGATCACAATGAGCAGTTCTTC. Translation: CASSMDRDHNEQFF.